One and the same sample provided the 22 T cell receptor beta chains below, sequenced in a study of cytomegalovirus exposure and HLA in healthy donors. Primers: 60 Vbeta forward and 13 Jbeta reverse. The assay was immunoSEQ multiplex PCR, and TCRdb's table has in-frame clones only and misses some. This sample has about 160,000 clones, with approximately 77% found just once. Material for sequencing was PBMCs. All receptors come from a man aged 25-40 years in good health and CMV-seropositive.

CDR3 nucleotides: TGTGCCATCAGTGAGTCGGGGGGTGAGACCCAGTACTTC. Protein product: CAISESGGETQYF. The chain joins TRBV10-3 to TRBJ2-5; D possibly corresponds to TRBD2 (6 bases). This CDR3 has 13 residues. V was clipped by 0 bases and J by 5 bases, with 7 bases between them. The germline V gene has CDR1 ENHRY and CDR2 SYGVKD.

This sequence joins TRBV21-1 and TRBJ2-7; the table assigns TRBD2, which was not confirmed against the DNA. TRBV21-1 is a documented pseudogene. This CDR3 has 13 amino acids. The CDR3 nucleotides read TGTGCCAGCAGGATAGCGGGGGGCAACGAGCAGTACTTC. It codes for CASRIAGGNEQYF.

V gene TRBV2 combines with J gene TRBJ1-4; D is unclear. The length of the CDR3 is 12 residues. V lost 4 bases and J lost 8, with 8 bases in between. CDR1 is SNHLY, CDR2 FYNNEI, per germline. The CDR3 reads CASSARREKLFF. Here the CDR3 DNA reads TGTGCCAGCAGTGCGAGAAGAGAAAAACTGTTTTTT.

This chain joins TRBV6-5 and TRBJ1-6; 7 bases are a match to TRBD1. The length of the CDR3 is 13 residues. CDR1 and CDR2 (germline): MNHEY, SVGAGI. V gave up 8 bases and J gave up 7 bases; unmatched junction bases: 5. The CDR3 DNA is TGTGCCAGCCACCGGGACAGAAATTCACCCCTCCACTTT. Protein: CASHRDRNSPLHF.

The chain couples TRBV27 to TRBJ1-4; D call uncertain. The V gene lost 5 bases and the J gene lost 7 bases, with 20 bases spanning the gap. There are 16 residues in the CDR3. Germline CDR1 is MNHEY and CDR2 is SMNVEV (reference sequence). The chain's CDR3 is CASSPWFPSNGEKLFF. CDR3 in DNA: TGTGCCAGCAGTCCTTGGTTTCCGAGTAATGGTGAAAAACTGTTTTTT.

The chain joins TRBV4-3 to TRBJ2-2; maybe TRBD2 (6 bases). V lost 2 bases to trimming and J lost 0 bases, with 13 bases between them. The CDR3 consists of 17 residues. CDR1 is LGHNA, CDR2 YSLEER, per germline. The CDR3 DNA sequence: TGCGCCAGCAGCCAAAGACTTCGGGGGACGAACACCGGGGAGCTGTTTTTT. Its protein is CASSQRLRGTNTGELFF.

The rearrangement joins TRBV6-5 to TRBJ2-1, with 16 bases fitting TRBD2. V shed 5 bases and J 12 bases; nucleotides not matched to a gene: 7. Per the germline V gene, CDR1 is MNHEY and CDR2 is SVGAGI. This CDR3 has 15 amino acids. This chain's CDR3 is CASSGGLAGGRAQFF. DNA for the CDR3: TGTGCCAGCAGTGGGGGACTAGCGGGGGGGCGCGCGCAGTTCTTC.

This clone was detected only once. The rearrangement links TRBV5-4 to TRBJ2-3, with 8 bases aligning to TRBD2. Germline values: CDR1 SGHNT, CDR2 YYREEE (reference sequence). Germline trimming cut 4 bases from V and 3 bases from J; bases unmatched to any gene: 10. The CDR3 is 16 residues long. CDR3 residues: CASSVIRGGTTDTQYF. The CDR3 nucleotides read TGTGCCAGCAGCGTAATACGGGGGGGCACGACAGATACGCAGTATTTT. Full variable domain (outside the CDR3, taken from reference TRBV5-4 and TRBJ2-3): ETGVTQSPTHLIKTRGQQVTLRCSSQSGHNTVSWYQQALGQGPQFIFQYYREEENGRGNFPPRFSGLQFPNYSSELNVNALELDDSALYLCASSVIRGGTTDTQYFGPGTRLTVL.

The gene calls are TRBV4-1 and TRBJ2-3; 10 bases align to TRBD1. The CDR3 runs 17 residues. Germline V lookup: CDR1 MGHRA, CDR2 YSYEKL. Trimming at V came to 2 bases and at J to 3 bases, leaving 8 bases not matched to a gene. CDR3 protein: CASSQTTGGAGTDTQYF. The DNA for the CDR3 is TGCGCCAGCAGCCAAACGACAGGGGGCGCTGGAACAGATACGCAGTATTTT.

For the CDR3, the DNA is TGTGCCAGCAGCTTAAGATGGCAGGACTACGAGCAGTACTTC. Protein: CASSLRWQDYEQYF. This chain connects TRBV11-2 to TRBJ2-7, with D unresolved. This CDR3 is 14 amino acids long. Trimming took 2 bases from V and 3 from J, leaving 11 bases between them. The germline gives CDR1 SGHAT, CDR2 FQNNGV.

The chain combines TRBV18 with TRBJ2-7; tentatively, D is TRBD2 (6 bases). The CDR3 covers 18 residues. Trimming stripped 0 bases from V and 4 bases from J, with 22 bases between. CDR1 is KGHSH, CDR2 LQKENI, per germline. The CDR3 DNA sequence: TGTGCCAGCTCACCACCGAGATTCCGGGAGTTGAAGTCGTACGAGCAGTACTTC. Translated, it gives CASSPPRFRELKSYEQYF.

The chain uses TRBV2 and TRBJ2-7; no clear D. Per the germline V gene, CDR1 is SNHLY and CDR2 is FYNNEI. The CDR3 is 12 residues long. The V gene lost 2 bases and the J gene lost 4 bases, with 6 bases spanning the gap. CDR3 DNA sequence: TGTGCCAGCAGTGAACAGGATTACGAGCAGTACTTC. Translating it yields CASSEQDYEQYF. Filled out from reference TRBV2 and TRBJ2-7, the complete variable domain reads EPEVTQTPSHQVTQMGQEVILRCVPISNHLYFYWYRQILGQKVEFLVSFYNNEISEKSEIFDDQFSVERPDGSNFTLKIRSTKLEDSAMYFCASSEQDYEQYFGPGTRLTVT.

The chain carries TRBV2 and TRBJ1-2; no reliable D call. Trimming removed 7 bases at V and 4 bases at J, with 13 bases between. Germline V gene data show CDR1 as SNHLY and CDR2 as FYNNEI. This CDR3 contains 13 residues. This CDR3 is CASTPEGSYGYTF. The CDR3 DNA follows: TGTGCCAGCACCCCGGAGGGCAGCTATGGCTACACCTTC.

This clone was recorded once. The rearrangement uses TRBV19 and TRBJ2-2; 9 bases match TRBD2. Trimming cost V 10 bases and J 2 bases; bases outside gene matches: 5. Germline V gene lookup returns CDR1 LNHDA and CDR2 SQIVND (reference sequence). The CDR3 spans 14 residues. The CDR3 sequence: CATSGVPNTGELFF. DNA for the CDR3: TGTGCCACTAGCGGGGTACCCAACACCGGGGAGCTGTTTTTT.

This chain links TRBV19 with TRBJ1-4; a possible D gene is TRBD1 (5 bases). Trimming cost V 4 bases and J 8 bases, with 17 bases left between them. CDR3 length equals 15 residues. Germline CDR1 is LNHDA and CDR2 is SQIVND (reference sequence). CDR3 in amino acids: CASSNTGSPGEKLFF. DNA of the CDR3: TGTGCCAGTAGTAACACAGGTAGCCCCGGGGAAAAACTGTTTTTT.

The chain combines TRBV7-3 with TRBJ2-6; no clear D gene. The CDR3 is 16 residues long. CDR1 and CDR2 from the germline V gene are SGHTA and FQGTGA. The ends were cut back, 2 bases at V and 1 base at J, with 9 bases in the middle. The CDR3 nucleotides read TGTGCCAGCAGCTTAGTTTGGGCATCTGGGGCCAACGTCCTGACTTTC. Amino acid sequence: CASSLVWASGANVLTF.

The chain recombines TRBV4-3 with TRBJ1-5; 9 positions match TRBD1. This CDR3 is built from 16 residues. Losses at the gene ends were 4 bases for V and 6 bases for J; bases not matched to a gene: 10. Germline CDR1 and CDR2: LGHNA and YSLEER. The CDR3 loop reads CASSLPLGQGGQPQHF. DNA for the CDR3: TGCGCCAGCAGCCTCCCCCTGGGACAGGGAGGTCAGCCCCAGCATTTT.

This clone was counted only a few times. The chain recombines TRBV6-1 with TRBJ1-1, with TRBD1 identical over 7 bases. CDR3 length: 14 residues. CDR1 is MNHNS, CDR2 SASEGT, per germline. V gave up 0 bases and J gave up 4 bases; unmatched junction bases: 2. CDR3 residues: CASSEATGTTEAFF. For the CDR3, the DNA is TGTGCCAGCAGTGAAGCGACAGGGACCACTGAAGCTTTCTTT.

The chain is built from TRBV4-3 and TRBJ2-2, with TRBD1 matching 9 bases. The V segment lost 5 bases and the J segment 4 bases; nucleotides outside the gene matches: 8. CDR1 and CDR2 (germline): LGHNA, YSLEER. This CDR3 region has 16 residues. Written as DNA, the CDR3 is TGCGCCAGCAGCATCGGAACAGGGGGCGTCACCGGGGAGCTGTTTTTT. Protein product: CASSIGTGGVTGELFF.

The chain joins TRBV28 to TRBJ1-5; D may be TRBD1 (6 bases). Germline loops: CDR1 MDHEN, CDR2 SYDVKM. The CDR3 has 14 amino acids. V shed 4 bases and J shed 6 bases, with 13 bases lying between them. CDR3 nucleotide sequence: TGTGCCAGCAGTTCTCCTAGGGGGACTCAGCCCCAGCATTTT. Protein sequence: CASSSPRGTQPQHF.

This clone was seen a few times. The chain uses TRBV27 and TRBJ2-7; D gene ambiguous. The CDR3 contains 12 residues. Germline-derived CDR1 and CDR2 are MNHEY and SMNVEV (reference sequence). The V end was cut by 6 bases, the J end by 2 bases, with 8 bases between. CDR3 sequence (DNA): TGTGCCAGCAGAGACTTGGCCTACGAGCAGTACTTC. Translated, it gives CASRDLAYEQYF.

The rearrangement links TRBV29-1 to TRBJ2-7; D is unclear. The CDR3 sequence is 13 residues long. The germline gives CDR1 SQVTM, CDR2 ANQGSEA. Trimming took off 6 bases at V and 3 bases at J, with 15 bases between the two ends. The CDR3 region is CSVKSLGVYEQYF. The CDR3 region has the DNA TGCAGCGTCAAGAGTCTAGGAGTCTACGAGCAGTACTTC.